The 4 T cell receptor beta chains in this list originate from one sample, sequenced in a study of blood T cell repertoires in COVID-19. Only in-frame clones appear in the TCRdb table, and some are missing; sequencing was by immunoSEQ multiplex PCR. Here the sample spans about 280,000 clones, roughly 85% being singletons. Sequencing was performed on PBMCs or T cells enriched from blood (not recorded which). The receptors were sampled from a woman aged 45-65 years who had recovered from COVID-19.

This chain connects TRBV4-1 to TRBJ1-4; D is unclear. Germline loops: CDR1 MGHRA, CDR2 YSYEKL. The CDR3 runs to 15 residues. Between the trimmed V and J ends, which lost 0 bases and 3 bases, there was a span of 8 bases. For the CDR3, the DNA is TGCGCCAGCAGCCAAGATTCACAGCCTAATGAAAAACTGTTTTTT. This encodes CASSQDSQPNEKLFF.

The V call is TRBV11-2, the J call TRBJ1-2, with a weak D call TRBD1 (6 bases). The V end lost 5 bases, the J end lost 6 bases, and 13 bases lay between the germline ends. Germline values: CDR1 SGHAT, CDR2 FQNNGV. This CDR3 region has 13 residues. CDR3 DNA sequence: TGTGCCAGCAGCATGGGGACACCTAATGGCTACACCTTC. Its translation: CASSMGTPNGYTF.

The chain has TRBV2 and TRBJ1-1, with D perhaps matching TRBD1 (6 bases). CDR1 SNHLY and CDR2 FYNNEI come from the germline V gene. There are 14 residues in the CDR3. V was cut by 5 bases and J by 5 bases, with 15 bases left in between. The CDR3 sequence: CASSQQGGGTEAFF. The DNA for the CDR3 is TGTGCCAGCAGTCAACAGGGCGGTGGGACTGAAGCTTTCTTT.

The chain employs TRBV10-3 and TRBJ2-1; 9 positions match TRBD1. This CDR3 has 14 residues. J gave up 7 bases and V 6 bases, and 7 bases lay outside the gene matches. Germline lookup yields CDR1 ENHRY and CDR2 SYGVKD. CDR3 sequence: CAIRGQGDSNEQFF. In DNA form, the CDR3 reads TGTGCCATCAGGGGACAGGGTGATAGTAATGAGCAGTTCTTC.